The rows below give T cell receptor beta chains drawn from one sample of a study of blood T cell repertoires in COVID-19. Assay used: immunoSEQ multiplex PCR; TCRdb lists only in-frame clones, some missing. The data contain roughly 160,000 clones, roughly 85% of them singletons. The material sequenced was PBMCs or T cells enriched from blood (not recorded which). The receptor source for this set is a woman aged 70-85 years in a cohort exposed to, infected with or recovered from COVID-19 (not recorded which). The CDR3 runs from the conserved cysteine through the conserved F or W. Part of the rows lack a size; the others show once, few, many or a class for expanded clones.

J gene: TRBJ1-5
V gene: TRBV28
clone size: few
CDR3 protein: CASTHSGTGANQPQHF

J gene: TRBJ2-3
V gene: TRBV4-3
clone size: .
CDR3 protein: CASSLGGPTDTQYF

J gene: TRBJ1-4
V gene: TRBV3-1/TRBV3-2
clone size: few
CDR3 protein: CASSQEGRATNEKLFF

J gene: TRBJ1-4
V gene: TRBV5-6
clone size: .
CDR3 protein: CASSTPGQGNEKLFF

J gene: TRBJ2-7
V gene: TRBV11-2
clone size: .
CDR3 protein: CASSLAGGDEQYF

J gene: TRBJ2-1
V gene: TRBV5-1
clone size: .
CDR3 protein: CASSLRLAGVGYNEQFF

J gene: TRBJ1-2
V gene: TRBV18
clone size: few
CDR3 protein: CASSAEAAVNYGYTF

J gene: TRBJ2-3
V gene: TRBV7-9
clone size: .
CDR3 protein: CASSSPEGF

J gene: TRBJ2-5
V gene: TRBV6-5
clone size: .
CDR3 protein: CASLTGAHETQYF

J gene: TRBJ2-5
V gene: TRBV5-1
clone size: .
CDR3 protein: CASKVTGGEETQYF

J gene: TRBJ1-1
V gene: TRBV18
clone size: few
CDR3 protein: CASSPFRDTEAFF

J gene: TRBJ2-7
V gene: TRBV5-1
clone size: .
CDR3 protein: CASSPGIRASTPYEQYF

J gene: TRBJ2-7
V gene: TRBV7-6
clone size: once
CDR3 protein: CASSRRQGAVYEQYF

J gene: TRBJ1-1
V gene: TRBV4-1
clone size: .
CDR3 protein: CASSVPQADTEAFF

J gene: TRBJ1-2
V gene: TRBV20-1
clone size: .
CDR3 protein: CSASTLTGVVFYGYTF

J gene: TRBJ2-5
V gene: TRBV5-5
clone size: .
CDR3 protein: CASRLNHRGGETQYF

J gene: TRBJ1-6
V gene: TRBV2
clone size: few
CDR3 protein: CASRTGENSPLHF

J gene: TRBJ1-1
V gene: TRBV19
clone size: .
CDR3 protein: CASRSQGPHTEAFF

J gene: TRBJ2-7
V gene: TRBV6-2/TRBV6-3
clone size: few
CDR3 protein: CASSPTGGLYEQYF

J gene: TRBJ2-1
V gene: TRBV5-1
clone size: .
CDR3 protein: CASSAGGSGSSYNEQFF

J gene: TRBJ2-5
V gene: TRBV28
clone size: .
CDR3 protein: CASRGMFATGTKETQYF

J gene: TRBJ2-1
V gene: TRBV5-1
clone size: .
CDR3 protein: CASRIEPLGKKFF

J gene: TRBJ2-1
V gene: TRBV4-2
clone size: .
CDR3 protein: CASSQEPVAGVNEQFF

J gene: TRBJ2-7
V gene: TRBV18
clone size: .
CDR3 protein: CASSPPAGGSYEQYF

J gene: TRBJ2-5
V gene: TRBV14
clone size: .
CDR3 protein: CASSQPGQGLETQYF

J gene: TRBJ2-5
V gene: TRBV5-1
clone size: .
CDR3 protein: CASSLGLSGETQYF

J gene: TRBJ2-5
V gene: TRBV12-3/TRBV12-4
clone size: .
CDR3 protein: CASSSRNQETQYF

J gene: TRBJ1-3
V gene: TRBV4-1
clone size: .
CDR3 protein: CASSQGLGTPRSGNTIYF

J gene: TRBJ1-5
V gene: TRBV28
clone size: few
CDR3 protein: CASGLGHNQPQHF

J gene: TRBJ2-5
V gene: TRBV3-1/TRBV3-2
clone size: .
CDR3 protein: CASSQTTEGETQYF

J gene: TRBJ1-1
V gene: TRBV7-6
clone size: .
CDR3 protein: CASSLGTVSEAFF

J gene: TRBJ2-7
V gene: TRBV5-5
clone size: once
CDR3 protein: CASRHRQGIYEQYF

J gene: TRBJ2-3
V gene: TRBV7-9
clone size: once
CDR3 protein: CASSLATGGYTDTQYF

J gene: TRBJ1-3
V gene: TRBV4-2
clone size: .
CDR3 protein: CASSQMTTGTSSGNTIYF

J gene: TRBJ2-1
V gene: TRBV2
clone size: .
CDR3 protein: CASSEKGGGVNEQFF

J gene: TRBJ1-1
V gene: TRBV18
clone size: .
CDR3 protein: CASSPPTGQREAFF

J gene: TRBJ2-5
V gene: TRBV28
clone size: .
CDR3 protein: CASSLYSGVSGETQYF

J gene: TRBJ1-5
V gene: TRBV19
clone size: .
CDR3 protein: CASRIRQGGQPQHF

J gene: TRBJ1-4
V gene: TRBV11-3
clone size: .
CDR3 protein: CASSFRQGANEKLFF

J gene: TRBJ2-1
V gene: TRBV28
clone size: .
CDR3 protein: CASSSTAGGRNEQFF

J gene: TRBJ1-4
V gene: TRBV9
clone size: .
CDR3 protein: CASSATGRGGREKLFF

J gene: TRBJ1-2
V gene: TRBV28
clone size: medium-sized
CDR3 protein: CASSSPPASGYGYTF

J gene: TRBJ2-1
V gene: TRBV7-3
clone size: once
CDR3 protein: CASSPSGQLYNEQFF

J gene: TRBJ2-7
V gene: TRBV10-3
clone size: .
CDR3 protein: CAISAWGQPTEQYF

J gene: TRBJ2-1
V gene: TRBV28
clone size: .
CDR3 protein: CASSLASNEQFF

J gene: TRBJ2-3
V gene: TRBV11-2
clone size: .
CDR3 protein: CASRPGGLRKYF

J gene: TRBJ2-1
V gene: TRBV20-1
clone size: many
CDR3 protein: CSASLGTRMFF

J gene: TRBJ2-1
V gene: TRBV9
clone size: .
CDR3 protein: CASSVEASSYNEQFF

J gene: TRBJ2-3
V gene: TRBV5-6
clone size: .
CDR3 protein: CASSLRSDTQYF

J gene: TRBJ1-2
V gene: TRBV29-1
clone size: .
CDR3 protein: CSVASVYGYTF